This TCR beta chain is drawn from a study of breast tumors, draining lymph nodes, adjacent tissues. This clonotype came up once. Its antigen is still unknown. General study findings and limits: Compared with lymph nodes, tumors were less diverse; compared with nontumor tissue, more. Luminal-like breast cancer showed significantly greater tumor-nontumor repertoire similarity than basal-like breast cancer did.

The CDR3 sequence is 13 residues long. With V trimmed by 5 bases and J by 12 bases, 7 bases remained unmatched. Germline V gene data show CDR1 as SGHTA and CDR2 as FQGTGA. TCRdb independently ran MiXCR on the multiplex PCR reads; one entry per CDR3 protein. The table lists around 8,200 distinct CDR3 sequences, 65% to 80% of them singletons. The chain links TRBV7-3 to TRBJ2-3; the match to TRBD2 covers 11 bases. Material: tumor-adjacent breast tissue. The receptor was derived from a female donor with breast cancer. Some clones in this sample may be carry-over from other donors' samples. The CDR3 coding sequence is TGTGCCAGCAGCGCCTCCGGGACTAGCGGACAGTATTTT. It codes for CASSASGTSGQYF.